The source of this T cell receptor beta chain is a study of T cell changes during pregnancy in multiple sclerosis. The data were produced by immunoSEQ multiplex PCR, yet TCRdb's version contains in-frame clones alone and is incomplete. The profile shows roughly 27,000 clones, 88% of them singletons. V lost 5 bases, J lost 4 bases, and 12 bases lay in between. The germline gives CDR1 KGHSH, CDR2 LQKENI. The CDR3 spans 13 residues. The gene calls are TRBV18 and TRBJ2-7; maybe TRBD1 (6 bases). This receptor was identified in a female donor with multiple sclerosis, enrolled in a pregnancy study. The specimen comprised CD8+ T cells from peripheral blood mononuclear cells, sampled in the second trimester of pregnancy. Here the CDR3 reads CASSEGVGYEQYF. For the CDR3, the DNA is TGTGCCAGCTCAGAGGGGGTGGGGTACGAGCAGTACTTC.